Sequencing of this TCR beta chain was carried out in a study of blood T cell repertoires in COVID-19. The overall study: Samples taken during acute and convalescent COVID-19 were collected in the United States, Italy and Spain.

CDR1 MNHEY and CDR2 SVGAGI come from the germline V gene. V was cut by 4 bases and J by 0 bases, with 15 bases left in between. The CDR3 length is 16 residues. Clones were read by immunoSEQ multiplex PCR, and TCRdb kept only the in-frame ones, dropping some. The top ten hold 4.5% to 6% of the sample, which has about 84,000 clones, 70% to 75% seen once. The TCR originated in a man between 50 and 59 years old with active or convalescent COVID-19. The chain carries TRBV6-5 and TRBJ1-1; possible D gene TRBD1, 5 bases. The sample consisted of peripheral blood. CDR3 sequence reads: CASSWTLQYMNTEAFF. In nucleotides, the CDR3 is TGTGCCAGCAGTTGGACACTTCAATACATGAACACTGAAGCTTTCTTT.